These 18 T cell receptor beta chains share one sample of origin, sequenced in a study of immune evolution from preneoplasia to lung adenocarcinoma. TCRdb keeps only in-frame clones here, not all; method: immunoSEQ multiplex PCR. The sample consists of 8,800 or so clones, just over 75% of them appearing once. Sequenced: FFPE lung adenocarcinoma in situ tissue. These receptors were collected from a person aged 55-80 years with lung adenocarcinoma.

Only a few counts were recorded for this clone. The DNA for the CDR3 is TGCGCCAGCAGCCAAGGGACCTTCTATGGCTACACCTTC. Translation: CASSQGTFYGYTF. The chain carries TRBV4-1 and TRBJ1-2, with D unresolved. The germline gives CDR1 MGHRA, CDR2 YSYEKL. V was trimmed by 1 base and J by 4 bases, leaving 7 bases between them. The CDR3 is made up of 13 amino acids.

The genes are TRBV7-9 and TRBJ2-3; D possibly corresponds to TRBD1 (6 bases). Germline V gene lookup returns CDR1 SEHNR and CDR2 FQNEAQ (reference sequence). V lost 6 bases, J lost 2 bases, and 9 bases lay in between. The CDR3 totals 13 residues. The CDR3 loop reads CASREGVTDTQYF. CDR3 sequence (DNA): TGTGCCAGCAGAGAGGGGGTCACAGATACGCAGTATTTT.

V is TRBV18 and J is TRBJ1-4, with D possibly being TRBD1 (6 bases). The CDR3 has 15 residues. Between the trimmed V and J ends, which lost 3 bases and 4 bases, there was a span of 12 bases. Germline-derived CDR1 and CDR2 are KGHSH and LQKENI. The chain's CDR3 is CASSPLDRYNEKLFF. The CDR3 region has the DNA TGTGCCAGCTCACCCCTCGACAGGTATAATGAAAAACTGTTTTTT. The entire variable domain, with the rest obtained from reference TRBV18 and TRBJ1-4, is as follows: NAGVMQNPRHLVRRRGQEARLRCSPMKGHSHVYWYRQLPEEGLKFMVYLQKENIIDESGMPKERFSAEFPKEGPSILRIQQVVRGDSAAYFCASSPLDRYNEKLFFGSGTQLSVL.

This clone is medium-sized. The J gene is TRBJ2-7, the V gene TRBV28, with no clear D. The CDR3 is made up of 11 amino acids. Germline values: CDR1 MDHEN, CDR2 SYDVKM. V lost 3 bases and J 0 bases, leaving 0 bases between the germline ends. Here the CDR3 reads CASSFSYEQYF. The CDR3, as DNA: TGTGCCAGCAGTTTCTCCTACGAGCAGTACTTC.

The rearrangement links TRBV6-5 to TRBJ2-1; TRBD1 aligns across 8 bases. The CDR3 is made up of 15 amino acids. Looked up from germline, CDR1 is MNHEY and CDR2 is SVGAGI. The junction had 3 bases not matched to a gene; V was cut back by 2 bases and J by 3 bases. As DNA, the CDR3 is TGTGCCAGCAGTTACGCCGGGACAGGCTACAATGAGCAGTTCTTC. The encoded protein is CASSYAGTGYNEQFF.

The chain combines TRBV5-4 with TRBJ2-2; 11 bases are a match to TRBD2. Germline loops: CDR1 SGHNT, CDR2 YYREEE (reference sequence). The V gene end was trimmed by 4 bases and the J gene end by 7 bases; junction bases not matched to a gene: 9. The CDR3 covers 16 residues. The CDR3 region has the DNA TGTGCCAGCAGCGGCGTAGCGGGGGGGCTCGGCGGGGAGCTGTTTTTT. Its translation is CASSGVAGGLGGELFF.

This clone was seen only a few times. The J gene is TRBJ2-7, the V gene TRBV29-1; possible D gene TRBD2, 5 bases. V was shortened by 3 bases and J by 5 bases, with 17 bases between the two germline ends. This CDR3 has 14 residues. Germline assignment: CDR1 SQVTM and CDR2 ANQGSEA. CDR3 amino acids: CSVDLAVGSDEQYF. The CDR3 DNA is TGCAGCGTTGATTTAGCAGTGGGGAGCGACGAGCAGTACTTC.

The rearrangement uses TRBV6-5 and TRBJ1-6; 9 bases line up with TRBD1. J was trimmed by 8 bases and V by 6 bases; bases with no gene match: 5. The CDR3 is 14 amino acids. CDR1 and CDR2 from the germline V gene are MNHEY and SVGAGI. For the CDR3, the DNA is TGTGCCAGCAGACAGGGGGCAGTACATTCACCCCTCCACTTT. Protein: CASRQGAVHSPLHF.

The V gene is TRBV7-3, the J gene TRBJ2-5, with a tentative D call TRBD1 (5 bases). Per the germline V gene, CDR1 is SGHTA and CDR2 is FQGTGA. CDR3 length equals 14 residues. The V gene lost 4 bases and the J gene lost 3 bases, with 12 bases spanning the gap. The CDR3, as DNA: TGTGCCAGCAGCTCGACAGCTCAAGAAGAGACCCAGTACTTC. Translating gives CASSSTAQEETQYF.

V is TRBV7-9 and J is TRBJ1-1, with D unresolved. The ends were cut back, 2 bases at V and 1 base at J, with 2 bases in the middle. This CDR3 spans 12 amino acids. CDR1 is SEHNR, CDR2 FQNEAQ, per germline (reference sequence). Written as DNA, the CDR3 is TGTGCCAGCAGCTTAAAGAACACTGAAGCTTTCTTT. Translated: CASSLKNTEAFF.

This clone was seen only a few times. The chain uses TRBV10-3 and TRBJ1-6; 7 nucleotides align to TRBD1. Germline trimming cut 6 bases from V and 6 bases from J; bases unmatched to any gene: 2. There are 13 residues in the CDR3. Germline assignment: CDR1 ENHRY and CDR2 SYGVKD. The CDR3 spells CAIRGQVNSPLHF. The CDR3 nucleotides read TGTGCCATCAGAGGACAGGTTAATTCACCCCTCCACTTT.

This clone has more than one count but fewer than ten. This chain links TRBV10-2 with TRBJ1-1, with D perhaps matching TRBD1 (5 bases). Deletions cut 6 bases from V and 3 bases from J, with 11 bases between. CDR1 is WSHSY and CDR2 is SAAADI in the germline V gene. This CDR3 spans 13 amino acids. Written as DNA, the CDR3 is TGCGCCAGCAGGGTGACAGCGGACACTGAAGCTTTCTTT. It yields the protein CASRVTADTEAFF.

About this clone: An end of the junction does not agree with germline; a read error may underlie this. The genes are TRBV7-9 and TRBJ1-2; D remains unclear. The CDR3 runs to 13 residues. Germline lookup yields CDR1 SEHNR and CDR2 FQNEAQ (reference sequence). CDR3 bases: TGTGCCAGCAGCTTAGAGCCCGACCCGTCTCTGCCCTTC. As protein: CASSLEPDPSLPF.

This clone was detected only once. The CDR3 loop reads CASSPLGQGAGSPLHF. The CDR3 coding sequence is TGTGCCAGCTCACCACTCGGACAGGGGGCCGGTTCACCCCTCCACTTT. V and J are TRBV18 and TRBJ1-6, with 11 positions matching TRBD1. Trimming took 1 base from V and 9 from J; bases not matched to a gene: 5. The CDR3 length is 16 residues. Germline V gene sequence: CDR1 KGHSH, CDR2 LQKENI.

The V call is TRBV6-5, the J call TRBJ1-4, with 7 bases aligning to TRBD1. V was clipped by 4 bases and J by 5 bases; unmatched bases: 7. The CDR3 runs to 15 residues. Looked up from germline, CDR1 is MNHEY and CDR2 is SVGAGI. The CDR3, as DNA: TGTGCCAGCAGTTTCACCGGGACAGCGAATGAAAAACTGTTTTTT. Amino acids: CASSFTGTANEKLFF.

This clone was counted once. V is TRBV6-6 and J is TRBJ2-2, with D maybe TRBD1 (6 bases). V dropped 9 bases and J dropped 0 bases, with 8 bases sitting between them. This CDR3 spans 13 amino acids. Germline V gene data show CDR1 as MNHNY and CDR2 as SVGAGI (reference sequence). The chain's CDR3 is CARDSANTGELFF. The CDR3 DNA is TGTGCCAGGGACAGTGCGAACACCGGGGAGCTGTTTTTT.

The genes are TRBV7-3 and TRBJ1-1, with a weak D call TRBD1 (6 bases). This CDR3 spans 14 amino acids. V was trimmed by 4 bases and J by 1 base, leaving 10 bases between them. From germline, CDR1 is SGHTA and CDR2 FQGTGA. CDR3 DNA sequence: TGTGCCAGCAGCTCGGGACACCAGAACACTGAAGCTTTCTTT. Translating gives CASSSGHQNTEAFF. Full variable domain (outside the CDR3, taken from reference TRBV7-3 and TRBJ1-1): GAGVSQTPSNKVTEKGKYVELRCDPISGHTALYWYRQSLGQGPEFLIYFQGTGAADDSGLPNDRFFAVRPEGSVSTLKIQRTERGDSAVYLCASSSGHQNTEAFFGQGTRLTVV.

The V gene is TRBV7-8, the J gene TRBJ2-1; TRBD1 aligns across 8 bases. The CDR3 length is 15 residues. Trimming removed 5 bases from V and 1 base from J; junction bases left unmatched: 4. Germline V lookup: CDR1 SGHVS, CDR2 FQNEAQ. The CDR3 sequence: CASSIRDRSYNEQFF. CDR3 DNA sequence: TGTGCCAGCAGCATCCGGGACAGGTCCTACAATGAGCAGTTCTTC.